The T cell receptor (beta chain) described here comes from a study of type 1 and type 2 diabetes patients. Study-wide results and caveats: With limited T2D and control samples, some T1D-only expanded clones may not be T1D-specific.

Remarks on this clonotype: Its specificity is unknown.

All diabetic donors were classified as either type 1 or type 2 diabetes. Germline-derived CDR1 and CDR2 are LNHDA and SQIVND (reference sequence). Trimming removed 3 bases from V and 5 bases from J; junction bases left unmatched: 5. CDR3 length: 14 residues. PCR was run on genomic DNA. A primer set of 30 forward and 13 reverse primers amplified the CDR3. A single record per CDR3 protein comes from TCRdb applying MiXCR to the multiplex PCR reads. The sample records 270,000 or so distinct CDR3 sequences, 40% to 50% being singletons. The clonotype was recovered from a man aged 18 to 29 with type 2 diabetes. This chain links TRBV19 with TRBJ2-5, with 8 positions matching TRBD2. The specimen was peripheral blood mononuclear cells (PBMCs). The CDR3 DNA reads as TGTGCCAGTAGTATCACGGGAGGGGTTGAGACCCAGTACTTC. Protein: CASSITGGVETQYF.